Given below is one T cell receptor (beta chain) in context. Its antigen is still unknown. The data were taken from a study of long-term antiretroviral therapy in people with HIV. CDR3 length: 16 residues. The V and J ends lost 8 bases and 2 bases respectively, with 16 bases between them. Germline loops: CDR1 MNHEY, CDR2 SMNVEV (reference sequence). General observations from the study: Pre-ART expanded clones dominated the repertoire at every time point.

DNA was extracted from approximately 1-10 million thawed cryopreserved PBMC. Researchers ran immunoSEQ v3.0 at survey level. 40,000-50,000 T-cell genomes per sample were the sequencing target. The assay was immunoSEQ multiplex PCR, and TCRdb's table has in-frame clones only and misses some. The data contain 25,000 to 35,000 clones, more than 80% of them singletons. The rearrangement uses TRBV27 and TRBJ2-6, with D perhaps given as TRBD1 or TRBD2 (5 bases each). The TCR originated in a middle-aged man with HIV. Source: unsorted PBMCs, taken 0.3 years after starting antiretroviral therapy. The DNA of the CDR3 is TGTGCCAGCTGCACCTTGGGGGTGACTGGGGCCAACGTCCTGACTTTC. This gives the protein CASCTLGVTGANVLTF.